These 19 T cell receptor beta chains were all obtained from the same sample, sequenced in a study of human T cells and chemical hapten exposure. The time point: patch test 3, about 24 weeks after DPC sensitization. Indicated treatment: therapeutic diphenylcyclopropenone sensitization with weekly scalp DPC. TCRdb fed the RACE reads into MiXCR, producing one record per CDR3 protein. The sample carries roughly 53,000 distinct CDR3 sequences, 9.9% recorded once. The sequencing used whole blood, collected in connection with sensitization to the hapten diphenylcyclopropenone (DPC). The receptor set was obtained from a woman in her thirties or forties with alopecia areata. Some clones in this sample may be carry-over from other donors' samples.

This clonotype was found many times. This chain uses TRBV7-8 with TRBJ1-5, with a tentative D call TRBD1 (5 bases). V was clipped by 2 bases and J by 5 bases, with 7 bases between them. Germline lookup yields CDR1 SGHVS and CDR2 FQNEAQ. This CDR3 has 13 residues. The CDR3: CASSLQGDQPQHF. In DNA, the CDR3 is TGTGCCAGCAGCTTACAGGGAGATCAGCCCCAGCATTTT.

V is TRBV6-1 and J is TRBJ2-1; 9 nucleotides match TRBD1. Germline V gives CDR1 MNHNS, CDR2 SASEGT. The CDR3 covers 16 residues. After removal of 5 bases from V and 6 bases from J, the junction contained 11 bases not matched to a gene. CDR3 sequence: CASSITGGAAANEQFF. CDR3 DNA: TGTGCCAGCAGTATAACAGGGGGCGCGGCGGCCAATGAGCAGTTCTTC.

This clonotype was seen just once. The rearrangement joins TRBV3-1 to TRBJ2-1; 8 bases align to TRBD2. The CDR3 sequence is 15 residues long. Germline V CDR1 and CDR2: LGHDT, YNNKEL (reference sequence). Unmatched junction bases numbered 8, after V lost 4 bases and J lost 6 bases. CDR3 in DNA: TGTGCCAGCAGCCGATGGACTAGCCTTACCAATGAGCAGTTCTTC. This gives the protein CASSRWTSLTNEQFF.

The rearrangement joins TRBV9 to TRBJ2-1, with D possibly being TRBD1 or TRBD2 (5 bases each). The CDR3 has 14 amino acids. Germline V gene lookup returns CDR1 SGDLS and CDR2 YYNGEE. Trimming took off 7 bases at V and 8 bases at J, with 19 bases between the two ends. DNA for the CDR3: TGTGCCAGCGCGACGAGGGGACCTTGGGATGAGCAGTTCTTC. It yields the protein CASATRGPWDEQFF. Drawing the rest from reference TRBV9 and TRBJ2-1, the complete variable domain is DSGVTQTPKHLITATGQRVTLRCSPRSGDLSVYWYQQSLDQGLQFLIQYYNGEERAKGNILERFSAQQFPDLHSELNLSSLELGDSALYFCASATRGPWDEQFFGPGTRLTVL.

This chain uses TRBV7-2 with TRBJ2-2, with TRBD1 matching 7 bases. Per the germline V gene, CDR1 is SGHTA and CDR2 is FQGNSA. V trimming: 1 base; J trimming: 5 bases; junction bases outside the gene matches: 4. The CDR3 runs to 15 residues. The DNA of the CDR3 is TGTGCCAGCAGCTTAGTGGGCAGGGGGACCGGGGAGCTGTTTTTT. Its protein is CASSLVGRGTGELFF.

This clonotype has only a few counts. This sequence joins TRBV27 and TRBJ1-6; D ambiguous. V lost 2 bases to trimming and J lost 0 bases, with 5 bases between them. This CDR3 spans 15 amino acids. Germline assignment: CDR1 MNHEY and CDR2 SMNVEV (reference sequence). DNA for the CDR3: TGTGCCAGCAGTTTAAAGAGCTCCTATAATTCACCCCTCCACTTT. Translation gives CASSLKSSYNSPLHF.

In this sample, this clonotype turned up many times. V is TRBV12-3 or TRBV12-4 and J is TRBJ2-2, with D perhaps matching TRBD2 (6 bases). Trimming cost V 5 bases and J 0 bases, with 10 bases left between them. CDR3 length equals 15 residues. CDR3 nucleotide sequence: TGTGCCAGCAGTCGGCGGGGCGCGAACACCGGGGAGCTGTTTTTT. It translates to CASSRRGANTGELFF.

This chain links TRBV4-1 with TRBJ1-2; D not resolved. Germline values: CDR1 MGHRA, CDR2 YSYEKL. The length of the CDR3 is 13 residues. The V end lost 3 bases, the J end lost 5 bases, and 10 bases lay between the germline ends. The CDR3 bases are TGCGCCAGCAGCCAGGGAACCCTTTATGGCTACACCTTC. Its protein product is CASSQGTLYGYTF.

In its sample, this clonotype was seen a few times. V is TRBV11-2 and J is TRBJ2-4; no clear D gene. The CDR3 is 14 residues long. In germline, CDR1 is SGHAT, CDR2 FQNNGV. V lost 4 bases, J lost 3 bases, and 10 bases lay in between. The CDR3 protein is CASSSDRRKNIQYF. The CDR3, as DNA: TGTGCCAGCAGCTCGGACCGACGCAAAAACATTCAGTACTTC.

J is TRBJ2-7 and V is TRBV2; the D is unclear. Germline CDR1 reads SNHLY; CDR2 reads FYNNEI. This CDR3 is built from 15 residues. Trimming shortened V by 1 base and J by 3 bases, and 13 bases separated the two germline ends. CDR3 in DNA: TGTGCCAGCAGTGAAGTAAATAGGCGAGACTACGAGCAGTACTTC. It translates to CASSEVNRRDYEQYF. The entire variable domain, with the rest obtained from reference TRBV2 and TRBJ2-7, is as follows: EPEVTQTPSHQVTQMGQEVILRCVPISNHLYFYWYRQILGQKVEFLVSFYNNEISEKSEIFDDQFSVERPDGSNFTLKIRSTKLEDSAMYFCASSEVNRRDYEQYFGPGTRLTVT.

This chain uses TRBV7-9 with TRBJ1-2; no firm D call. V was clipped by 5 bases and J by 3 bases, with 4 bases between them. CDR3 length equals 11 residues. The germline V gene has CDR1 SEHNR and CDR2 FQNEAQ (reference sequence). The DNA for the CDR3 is TGTGCCAGCAGCCAGGACTATGGCTACACCTTC. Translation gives CASSQDYGYTF.

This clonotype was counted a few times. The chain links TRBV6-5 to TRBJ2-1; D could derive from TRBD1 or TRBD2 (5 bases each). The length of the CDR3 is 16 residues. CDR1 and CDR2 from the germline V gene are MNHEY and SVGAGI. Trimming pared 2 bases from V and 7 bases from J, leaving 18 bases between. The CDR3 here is CASSYRRTHPGNEQFF. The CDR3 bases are TGTGCCAGCAGTTACCGGAGGACACATCCTGGGAATGAGCAGTTCTTC.

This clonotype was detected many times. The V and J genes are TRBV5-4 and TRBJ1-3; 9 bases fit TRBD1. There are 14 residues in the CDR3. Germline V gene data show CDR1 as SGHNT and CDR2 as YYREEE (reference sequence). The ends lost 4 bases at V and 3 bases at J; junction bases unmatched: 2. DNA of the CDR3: TGTGCCAGCAGCAAGGGACAGGGTGGAAACACCATATATTTT. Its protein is CASSKGQGGNTIYF.

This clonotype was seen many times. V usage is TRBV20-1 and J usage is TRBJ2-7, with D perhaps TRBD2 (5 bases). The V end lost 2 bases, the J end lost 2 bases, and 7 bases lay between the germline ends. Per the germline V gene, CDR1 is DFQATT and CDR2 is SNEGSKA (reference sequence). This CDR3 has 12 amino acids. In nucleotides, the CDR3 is TGCAGTGCTAGACCGAGGGCCTACGAGCAGTACTTC. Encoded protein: CSARPRAYEQYF.

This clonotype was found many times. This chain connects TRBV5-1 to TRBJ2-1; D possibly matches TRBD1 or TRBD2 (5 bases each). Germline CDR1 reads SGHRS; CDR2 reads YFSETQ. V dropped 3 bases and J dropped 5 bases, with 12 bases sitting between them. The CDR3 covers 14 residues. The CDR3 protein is CASSSSGGNNEQFF. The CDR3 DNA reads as TGCGCCAGCAGCTCCAGTGGGGGAAACAATGAGCAGTTCTTC.

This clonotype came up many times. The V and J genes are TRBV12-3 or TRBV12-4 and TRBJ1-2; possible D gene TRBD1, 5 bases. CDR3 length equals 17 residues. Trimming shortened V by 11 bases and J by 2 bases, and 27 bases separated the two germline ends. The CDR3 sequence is CAAAGPSPLTENYGYTF. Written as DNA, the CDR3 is TGTGCCGCCGCCGGCCCTTCCCCCTTGACAGAGAACTATGGCTACACCTTC.

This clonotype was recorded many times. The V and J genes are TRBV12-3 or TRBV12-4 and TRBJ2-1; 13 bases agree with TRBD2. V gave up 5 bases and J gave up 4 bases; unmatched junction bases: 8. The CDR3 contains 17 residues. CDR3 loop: CASSRERTSGGYNEQFF. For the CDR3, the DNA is TGTGCCAGCAGTCGGGAGAGGACTAGCGGGGGTTACAATGAGCAGTTCTTC.

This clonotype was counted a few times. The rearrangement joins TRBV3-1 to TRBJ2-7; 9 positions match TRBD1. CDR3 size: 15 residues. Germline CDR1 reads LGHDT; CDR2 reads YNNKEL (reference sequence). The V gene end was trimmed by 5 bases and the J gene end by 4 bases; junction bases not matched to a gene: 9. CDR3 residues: CASSTRDRVWYEQYF. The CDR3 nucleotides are TGTGCCAGCAGCACCCGGGACAGGGTATGGTACGAGCAGTACTTC.

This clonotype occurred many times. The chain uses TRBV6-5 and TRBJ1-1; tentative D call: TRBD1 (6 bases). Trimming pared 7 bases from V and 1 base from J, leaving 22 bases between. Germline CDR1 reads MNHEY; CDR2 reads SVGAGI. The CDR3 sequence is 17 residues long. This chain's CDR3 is CASIPGGRVAWNTEAFF. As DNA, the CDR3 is TGTGCCAGCATCCCGGGGGGCAGGGTGGCTTGGAACACTGAAGCTTTCTTT.